This record looks at one TCR beta chain sequence and its context. Antigen unknown. From germline, CDR1 is MNHNS and CDR2 SASEGT. V was pared by 7 bases and J by 1 base, with 6 bases of the junction left unmatched. There are 14 residues in the CDR3. The data were taken from a study of shared clonotypes between healthy human individuals. Study outcomes and limitations: Sequencing depth was a factor that was expected to affect clonotype sharing among donors. Apart from blood, nothing was sampled; tissue repertoires likely differ.

Healthy adults negative for HIV, lacking recent acute infections or vaccinations, served as donors. In the study's own analysis: Owing to the provision of junction-only sequences devoid of quality scores by immunoSEQ, filtering differed. Data came from immunoSEQ multiplex PCR; TCRdb stores just in-frame clones and leaves some out. V and J calls and clone size follow that table, whereas D and trimming were derived from the DNA. The sample holds some 470,000 clones; around 78% are singletons and the top ten take approximately 12%. This TCR came from a woman aged 40 to 50 in good health. Some clones in this sample may be carry-over from other donors' samples. Material for sequencing was PBMCs. The rearrangement joins TRBV6-1 to TRBJ1-1; TRBD1 matches 7 bases. The CDR3 reads CASKTDRRNTEAFF. The CDR3 DNA reads TGTGCCAGCAAGACGGACAGGAGGAACACTGAAGCTTTCTTT.